The 24 T cell receptor beta chains given below trace back to one sample, sequenced in a study of T cell repertoires in cytomegalovirus infection. These receptors have no known antigen. Each CDR3 protein is one row after TCRdb ran MiXCR on the reads. The sample lists around 70,000 distinct CDR3 sequences, less than 30% occurring once. Specimen: CD8+ T cells from cultured PBMCs, collected from culture after CMV antigen stimulation. The receptors were sampled from a human donor in good health (CMV status not recorded). Some clones in this sample may be carry-over from other donors' samples.

There are many counts of this clonotype. The V call is TRBV6-2 or TRBV6-3, the J call TRBJ1-5; D call uncertain. V was clipped by 2 bases and J by 0 bases, with 14 bases between them. The CDR3 extends over 17 amino acids. CDR1 is MNHEY and CDR2 is SVGEGT in the germline V gene. As DNA, the CDR3 is TGTGCCAGCAGTTACCCAGGCAGAGATTATAGCAATCAGCCCCAGCATTTT. Translation: CASSYPGRDYSNQPQHF.

The rearrangement joins TRBV19 to TRBJ1-2; perhaps TRBD1 as D (6 bases). Germline V gene lookup returns CDR1 LNHDA and CDR2 SQIVND (reference sequence). The CDR3 runs to 14 residues. V lost 5 bases, J lost 2 bases, and 12 bases lay in between. This CDR3 is CASSLLTGNYGYTF. CDR3 nucleotide sequence: TGTGCCAGTAGTCTCCTCACAGGGAACTATGGCTACACCTTC.

V gene TRBV12-3 or TRBV12-4 combines with J gene TRBJ1-4; D is unclear. Trimming cost V 1 base and J 8 bases, with 5 bases left between them. CDR3 size: 12 residues. This chain's CDR3 is CASSLGREKLFF. CDR3 DNA sequence: TGTGCCAGCAGTTTAGGTCGCGAAAAACTGTTTTTT.

This chain uses TRBV10-2 with TRBJ1-3; TRBD1 aligns across 8 bases. The CDR3 runs to 17 residues. Trimming cost V 4 bases and J 0 bases; bases outside gene matches: 8. Per germline, CDR1 WSHSY and CDR2 SAAADI. This CDR3 is CASSVVDRGHSGNTIYF. DNA of the CDR3: TGCGCCAGCAGTGTTGTAGACAGGGGACACTCTGGAAACACCATATATTTT.

There are a few counts of this clonotype. The chain joins TRBV7-9 to TRBJ2-1; D is perhaps TRBD2 (6 bases). CDR3 size: 18 residues. Trimming shortened V by 4 bases and J by 5 bases, and 24 bases separated the two germline ends. The germline gives CDR1 SEHNR, CDR2 FQNEAQ (reference sequence). The CDR3 sequence is CASSSSAGLSSADNEQFF. As DNA, the CDR3 is TGTGCCAGCAGCTCCTCGGCGGGACTTTCTTCAGCTGACAATGAGCAGTTCTTC.

The V and J genes are TRBV27 and TRBJ2-7, with D possibly TRBD1 on 5 matching bases. The CDR3 length is 13 residues. Trimming removed 5 bases from V and 2 bases from J, with 10 bases in between. Germline V gene sequence: CDR1 MNHEY, CDR2 SMNVEV (reference sequence). In nucleotides, the CDR3 is TGTGCCAGCAGTATGAGACAGACCTACGAGCAGTACTTC. Translated: CASSMRQTYEQYF.

The table lists this clonotype with many counts. The chain is built from TRBV4-2 and TRBJ2-2; 15 bases are shared with TRBD2. The CDR3 runs 22 residues. J was trimmed by 3 bases and V by 0 bases; bases with no gene match: 14. In germline, CDR1 is LGHNA, CDR2 YNFKEQ. The chain's CDR3 is CASSQDLADWTSGGADTGELFF. CDR3 nucleotide sequence: TGTGCCAGCAGCCAAGATCTGGCAGACTGGACTAGCGGGGGGGCCGACACCGGGGAGCTGTTTTTT.

This sequence joins TRBV11-2 and TRBJ2-7; a possible D gene is TRBD2 (5 bases). From germline, CDR1 is SGHAT and CDR2 FQNNGV. V lost 4 bases and J lost 6, with 13 bases in between. The CDR3 is 13 residues long. This CDR3 reads CASSSPNEGEQYF. For the CDR3, the DNA is TGTGCCAGCAGCTCCCCGAACGAGGGCGAGCAGTACTTC.

The chain couples TRBV27 to TRBJ2-1; TRBD2 aligns across 10 bases. CDR3 length: 13 residues. Germline V lookup: CDR1 MNHEY, CDR2 SMNVEV (reference sequence). Losses at the gene ends were 7 bases for V and 7 bases for J; bases not matched to a gene: 4. This CDR3 reads CASTSGGWNEQFF. The CDR3 DNA sequence: TGTGCCAGCACTAGCGGGGGTTGGAATGAGCAGTTCTTC.

On this clonotype: A read error may explain this, as a much larger clone is one base away. The chain links TRBV28 to TRBJ1-1; D is unresolved. The CDR3 consists of 12 residues. V gave up 2 bases and J gave up 11 bases, with 12 bases separating them. Germline assignment: CDR1 MDHEN and CDR2 SYDVKM. The DNA for the CDR3 is TGTGCCAGCAGTTTACAGAATATTGATGCTTTCTTT. Translated: CASSLQNIDAFF.

This clonotype showed up just once. V usage is TRBV9 and J usage is TRBJ1-3, with unresolved D. The CDR3 is made up of 16 amino acids. Germline V CDR1 and CDR2: SGDLS, YYNGEE. Trimming shortened V by 3 bases and J by 1 base, and 14 bases separated the two germline ends. CDR3 in DNA: TGTGCCAGCAGCGGATCGACGGACGGGTCTGGAAACACCATATATTTT. This encodes CASSGSTDGSGNTIYF.

The chain employs TRBV11-3 and TRBJ1-1; D is unclear. The CDR3 covers 14 residues. Trimming cost V 0 bases and J 7 bases, with 12 bases left between them. Looked up from germline, CDR1 is SGHNT and CDR2 is YENEEA. The CDR3 region has the DNA TGTGCCAGCAGCTTAGACACCGTCGCCCTTGAAGCTTTCTTT. Translated: CASSLDTVALEAFF.

This clonotype was picked up a small number of times. The chain recombines TRBV11-2 with TRBJ2-1, with D possibly TRBD2 on 5 matching bases. This CDR3 is built from 14 residues. Germline CDR1 is SGHAT and CDR2 is FQNNGV. Trimming took off 3 bases at V and 5 bases at J, with 11 bases between the two ends. The CDR3 DNA reads TGTGCCAGCAGCTTGGGCCTAGCCCACAATGAGCAGTTCTTC. Translated: CASSLGLAHNEQFF.

V gene TRBV6-8 combines with J gene TRBJ2-7, with 8 bases lining up with TRBD2. The CDR3 runs to 16 residues. V trimming: 4 bases; J trimming: 3 bases; junction bases outside the gene matches: 11. Germline CDR1 reads MNHGY; CDR2 reads SAAAGT. The CDR3: CASSSPTSGSLYEQYF. The CDR3 DNA reads TGTGCCAGCAGTTCCCCCACAAGCGGGAGCCTCTACGAGCAGTACTTC.

The CDR3 DNA reads TGTGCCAGCTTGACACTCTCCTACGAGCAGTACTTC. The encoded protein is CASLTLSYEQYF. This chain connects TRBV25-1 to TRBJ2-7; no definite D call. Between the trimmed V and J ends, which lost 8 bases and 0 bases, there was a span of 8 bases. The CDR3 loop spans 12 amino acids. Germline CDR1 MGHDK, CDR2 SYGVNS.

V and J are TRBV7-9 and TRBJ2-1, with 8 bases identical to TRBD2. Germline CDR1 is SEHNR and CDR2 is FQNEAQ (reference sequence). Trimming took 1 base from V and 8 from J; bases not matched to a gene: 7. The CDR3 length is 15 residues. Written as DNA, the CDR3 is TGTGCCAGCAGCTTAGGGCGGGGGGCGTTGGATGAGCAGTTCTTC. It translates to CASSLGRGALDEQFF.

Concerning this clonotype: Since a much larger clone is just one base distant, this may be a read error. The J gene is TRBJ1-2, the V gene TRBV28, with D perhaps TRBD1 (6 bases). In germline, CDR1 is MDHEN, CDR2 SYDVKM. The CDR3 spans 13 residues. V was pared by 6 bases and J by 0 bases, with 8 bases between. The CDR3 reads CASSTGSNYGYTF. The CDR3 coding sequence is TGTGCCAGCAGCACAGGGTCTAACTATGGCTACACCTTC.

This clonotype was seen only a few times. This sequence joins TRBV5-6 and TRBJ2-1; TRBD2 matches at 9 bases. This CDR3 contains 16 residues. J gave up 8 bases and V 3 bases, and 12 bases lay outside the gene matches. Germline CDR1 and CDR2: SGHDT and YYEEEE. The CDR3 protein is CASSYGGGRAIDEQFF. In nucleotides, the CDR3 is TGTGCCAGCAGCTACGGCGGCGGGAGGGCCATTGATGAGCAGTTCTTC. Full variable domain (missing parts from reference TRBV5-6 and TRBJ2-1): DAGVTQSPTHLIKTRGQQVTLRCSPKSGHDTVSWYQQALGQGPQFIFQYYEEEERQRGNFPDRFSGHQFPNYSSELNVNALLLGDSALYLCASSYGGGRAIDEQFFGPGTRLTVL.

V gene TRBV29-1 combines with J gene TRBJ1-3; TRBD1 matches 7 bases. The CDR3 is 14 residues long. V lost 2 bases and J lost 2; bases outside the gene matches: 3. Germline loops: CDR1 SQVTM, CDR2 ANQGSEA. The CDR3 nucleotides read TGCAGCGTTGAATCCGGACAGGCTGGAAACACCATATATTTT. Translation gives CSVESGQAGNTIYF.

This clonotype was seen only a few times. The chain links TRBV6-1 to TRBJ2-7; 8 bases are shared with TRBD1. V was pared by 3 bases and J by 3 bases, with 16 bases of the junction left unmatched. Germline values: CDR1 MNHNS, CDR2 SASEGT. CDR3 size: 18 residues. CDR3 region: CASSDRQGPEILFYEQYF. For the CDR3, the DNA is TGTGCCAGCAGTGACCGACAGGGGCCCGAAATATTATTCTACGAGCAGTACTTC.

The sample holds many counts of this clonotype. V is TRBV19 and J is TRBJ1-5, with a tentative D call TRBD1 (6 bases). This CDR3 has 14 residues. V was trimmed by 7 bases and J by 3 bases, leaving 13 bases between them. Germline CDR1 and CDR2: LNHDA and SQIVND (reference sequence). The DNA for the CDR3 is TGTGCCAGTACCCCGGACAGCCTCAATCAGCCCCAGCATTTT. Protein: CASTPDSLNQPQHF.

The chain uses TRBV4-3 and TRBJ2-3; 12 bases fit TRBD2. The CDR3 consists of 17 residues. Germline-derived CDR1 and CDR2 are LGHNA and YSLEER. V shed 0 bases and J 2 bases; nucleotides not matched to a gene: 3. The CDR3 bases are TGCGCCAGCAGCCAAGACGGACTAGCGGGAATCACAGATACGCAGTATTTT. This sequence encodes CASSQDGLAGITDTQYF.

The chain uses TRBV30 and TRBJ1-1; D may be TRBD1 (5 bases). This CDR3 has 12 residues. Trimming left V 2 bases short and J 7 bases short, with 11 bases between. CDR1 and CDR2 from the germline V gene are GTSNPN and SVGIG (reference sequence). The CDR3 region is CAWSPPGGEAFF. The CDR3 DNA follows: TGTGCCTGGAGTCCCCCCGGGGGTGAAGCTTTCTTT. Complete variable domain (other parts from reference TRBV30 and TRBJ1-1): SQTIHQWPATLVQPVGSPLSLECTVEGTSNPNLYWYRQAAGRGLQLLFYSVGIGQISSEVPQNLSASRPQDRQFILSSKKLLLSDSGFYLCAWSPPGGEAFFGQGTRLTVV.

This clonotype was counted only a few times. The rearrangement links TRBV6-5 to TRBJ1-1; D ambiguous. The V end was cut by 7 bases, the J end by 7 bases, with 10 bases between. This CDR3 has 11 amino acids. Per germline, CDR1 MNHEY and CDR2 SVGAGI. The DNA for the CDR3 is TGTGCCAGCACCGTACACAATGAAGCTTTCTTT. Protein product: CASTVHNEAFF.